The 14 T cell receptor beta chains reported below all come from one sample, sequenced in a study of shared clonotypes between healthy human individuals. Assay: immunoSEQ multiplex PCR; the TCRdb copy retains only in-frame clones and omits some. The sample holds about 510,000 clones, 75% to 85% seen once. Input material: PBMCs. These TCRs come from a woman between 40 and 55 years old in good health. Some clones in this sample may be carry-over from other donors' samples.

The chain couples TRBV2 to TRBJ1-2; perhaps TRBD1 as D (6 bases). CDR3 length: 14 residues. Germline V CDR1 and CDR2: SNHLY, FYNNEI. Trimming left V 3 bases short and J 8 bases short, with 16 bases between. This CDR3 is CASSDGGGRRGYTF. CDR3 nucleotide sequence: TGTGCCAGCAGTGACGGCGGGGGGCGACGAGGCTACACCTTC.

CDR3 in DNA: TGTGCCAGCAGCCCTCGGGAGCACAGGAGCACCGGGGAGCTGTTTTTT. It codes for CASSPREHRSTGELFF. V is TRBV7-2 and J is TRBJ2-2; a possible D gene is TRBD2 (6 bases). Between the trimmed V and J ends, which lost 5 bases and 4 bases, there was a span of 17 bases. The CDR3 runs 16 residues. The germline V gene encodes CDR1 SGHTA and CDR2 FQGNSA.

In nucleotides, the CDR3 is TGTGCCAGTAGTTGGGGGAGGGACACTGAAGCTTTCTTT. Protein sequence: CASSWGRDTEAFF. The chain couples TRBV19 to TRBJ1-1; tentative D call: TRBD1 (5 bases). Germline V gene data show CDR1 as LNHDA and CDR2 as SQIVND (reference sequence). The ends were cut back, 5 bases at V and 3 bases at J, with 10 bases in the middle. The CDR3 totals 13 residues.

The chain has TRBV4-1 and TRBJ2-7; 8 bases agree with TRBD1. Germline V lookup: CDR1 MGHRA, CDR2 YSYEKL. The CDR3 consists of 16 residues. V lost 4 bases, J lost 6 bases, and 14 bases stayed unmatched. The DNA for the CDR3 is TGCGCCAGCAGCCCGGCTACGAGGACAGGGAGACTCGAGCAGTACTTC. This codes for CASSPATRTGRLEQYF.

V usage is TRBV15 and J usage is TRBJ1-5, with D tentatively TRBD1 (5 bases). Germline loops: CDR1 LNHNV, CDR2 YYDKDF (reference sequence). The CDR3 is 13 amino acids. Deletions cut 3 bases from V and 6 bases from J, with 9 bases between. As DNA, the CDR3 is TGTGCCACCAGCAGTTCCAGGGTTCAGCCCCAGCATTTT. It translates to CATSSSRVQPQHF.

The genes are TRBV19 and TRBJ1-5; D is uncertain. Trimming removed 5 bases from V and 9 bases from J, with 14 bases in between. The V gene's germline CDR1 is LNHDA and CDR2 SQIVND (reference sequence). This CDR3 contains 13 residues. The CDR3: CASSSDRLGPQHF. In nucleotides, the CDR3 is TGTGCCAGTAGTTCAGACCGTCTTGGGCCCCAGCATTTT.

The J gene is TRBJ2-1, the V gene TRBV7-3; TRBD2 agrees at 13 bases. In germline, CDR1 is SGHTA, CDR2 FQGTGA. The V and J ends lost 4 bases and 10 bases, in that order; junction bases with no gene match: 10. This CDR3 comprises 16 residues. As DNA, the CDR3 is TGTGCCAGCAGCTCGCAGGGGACTAGCGGGACGAGGGAGCAGTTCTTC. Translated: CASSSQGTSGTREQFF. Filled out from reference TRBV7-3 and TRBJ2-1, the complete variable domain reads GAGVSQTPSNKVTEKGKYVELRCDPISGHTALYWYRQSLGQGPEFLIYFQGTGAADDSGLPNDRFFAVRPEGSVSTLKIQRTERGDSAVYLCASSSQGTSGTREQFFGPGTRLTVL.

This rearrangement joins TRBV7-3 to TRBJ2-2; TRBD1 aligns across 11 bases. Germline lookup yields CDR1 SGHTA and CDR2 FQGTGA. The CDR3 contains 15 residues. The V and J ends lost 5 bases and 4 bases, in that order; junction bases with no gene match: 3. The CDR3 bases are TGTGCCAGCAGCACAGGACAGGGGGCCACCGGGGAGCTGTTTTTT. Its protein product is CASSTGQGATGELFF.

The rearrangement joins TRBV19 to TRBJ2-1; D may be TRBD1 (6 bases). This CDR3 region has 16 residues. Germline assignment: CDR1 LNHDA and CDR2 SQIVND (reference sequence). Between the trimmed V and J ends, which lost 3 bases and 5 bases, there was a span of 17 bases. Here the CDR3 DNA reads TGTGCCAGTAGTATCCCCCAGGGGATGAGCGACAATGAGCAGTTCTTC. The encoded protein is CASSIPQGMSDNEQFF.

The CDR3 coding sequence is TGTGCCTGGAGTCTCGGGGCCGTCGGTGGGCCCCAGCATTTT. Protein: CAWSLGAVGGPQHF. J is TRBJ1-5 and V is TRBV30, with TRBD1 as a possible D gene (5 bases). The CDR3 covers 14 residues. Germline CDR1 and CDR2: GTSNPN and SVGIG (reference sequence). Trimming cost V 2 bases and J 9 bases, with 17 bases left between them.

The chain combines TRBV7-9 with TRBJ1-4; no definite D call. Trimming took 5 bases from V and 8 from J, leaving 15 bases between them. The CDR3 loop spans 14 amino acids. Germline-derived CDR1 and CDR2 are SEHNR and FQNEAQ (reference sequence). The CDR3: CASSHYPEAEKLFF. The CDR3 DNA reads TGTGCCAGCAGCCACTATCCAGAGGCGGAAAAACTGTTTTTT. Full variable domain (missing parts from reference TRBV7-9 and TRBJ1-4): DTGVSQNPRHKITKRGQNVTFRCDPISEHNRLYWYRQTLGQGPEFLTYFQNEAQLEKSRLLSDRFSAERPKGSFSTLEIQRTEQGDSAMYLCASSHYPEAEKLFFGSGTQLSVL.

Only a few counts were recorded for this clone. The chain links TRBV2 to TRBJ1-2, with D tentatively TRBD1 (5 bases). This CDR3 comprises 14 residues. CDR1 is SNHLY, CDR2 FYNNEI, per germline. The germline V and J ends were trimmed by 6 bases and 4 bases, with 15 bases remaining between them. CDR3 DNA: TGTGCCAGCAGCTGGGGGGTTAGGGGCTATGGCTACACCTTC. This gives the protein CASSWGVRGYGYTF.

Comments on this clone: Other nucleotide sequences in the sample specify the same CDR3. The chain is built from TRBV29-1 and TRBJ2-7; 9 nucleotides align to TRBD1. The germline V gene has CDR1 SQVTM and CDR2 ANQGSEA. The CDR3 consists of 14 residues. The trim removed 6 bases at V and 5 bases at J, leaving 11 bases unmatched. CDR3 coding DNA: TGCAGCGTCCAAATACCGGGACAGGGCCACGAGCAGTACTTC. Amino acid sequence: CSVQIPGQGHEQYF.

In this sample, this clone turned up once. This chain joins TRBV7-8 and TRBJ2-7; tentatively, D is TRBD2 (5 bases). The CDR3 length is 15 residues. V was pared by 3 bases and J by 2 bases, with 14 bases between. Per the germline V gene, CDR1 is SGHVS and CDR2 is FQNEAQ. CDR3 DNA sequence: TGTGCCAGCAGCTTCCTTGGTGCCGGGACCTACGAGCAGTACTTC. It specifies CASSFLGAGTYEQYF.